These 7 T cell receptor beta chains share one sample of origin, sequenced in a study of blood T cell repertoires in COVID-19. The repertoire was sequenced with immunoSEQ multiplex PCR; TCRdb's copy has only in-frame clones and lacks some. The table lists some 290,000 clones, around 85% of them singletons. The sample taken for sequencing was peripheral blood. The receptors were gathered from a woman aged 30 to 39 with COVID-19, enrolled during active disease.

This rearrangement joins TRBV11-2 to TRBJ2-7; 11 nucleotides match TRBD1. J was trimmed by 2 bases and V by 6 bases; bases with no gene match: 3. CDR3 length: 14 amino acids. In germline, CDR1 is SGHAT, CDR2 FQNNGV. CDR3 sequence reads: CASRAGQGAYEQYF. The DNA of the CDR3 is TGTGCCAGCAGGGCGGGACAGGGGGCCTACGAGCAGTACTTC. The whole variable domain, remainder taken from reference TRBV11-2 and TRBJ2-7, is EAGVAQSPRYKIIEKRQSVAFWCNPISGHATLYWYQQILGQGPKLLIQFQNNGVVDDSQLPKDRFSAERLKGVDSTLKIQPAKLEDSAVYLCASRAGQGAYEQYFGPGTRLTVT.

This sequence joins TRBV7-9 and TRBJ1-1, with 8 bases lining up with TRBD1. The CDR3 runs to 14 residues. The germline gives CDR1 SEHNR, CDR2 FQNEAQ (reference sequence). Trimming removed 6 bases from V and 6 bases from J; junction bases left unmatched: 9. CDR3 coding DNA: TGTGCCAGCAGAGTCGGACAGGGAATACCTGAAGCTTTCTTT. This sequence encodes CASRVGQGIPEAFF.

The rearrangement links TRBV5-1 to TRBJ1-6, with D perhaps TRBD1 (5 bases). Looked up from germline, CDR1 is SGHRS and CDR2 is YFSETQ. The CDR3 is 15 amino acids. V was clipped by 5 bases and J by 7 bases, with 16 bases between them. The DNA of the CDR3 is TGCGCCAGCAGTTTGATAGATGGGGGGAATTCACCCCTCCACTTT. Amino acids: CASSLIDGGNSPLHF.

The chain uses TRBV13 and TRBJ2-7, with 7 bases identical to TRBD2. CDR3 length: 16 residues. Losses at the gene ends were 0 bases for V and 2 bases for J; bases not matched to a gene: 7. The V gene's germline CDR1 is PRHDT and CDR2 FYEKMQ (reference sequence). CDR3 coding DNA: TGTGCCAGCAGCTTAGGCCTTGCGGGGGTCCCCTACGAGCAGTACTTC. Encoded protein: CASSLGLAGVPYEQYF.

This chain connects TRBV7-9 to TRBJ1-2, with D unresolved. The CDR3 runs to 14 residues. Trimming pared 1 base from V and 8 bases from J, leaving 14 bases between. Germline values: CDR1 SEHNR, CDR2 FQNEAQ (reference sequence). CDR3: CASSLVPGLEGYTF. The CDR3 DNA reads TGTGCCAGCAGCTTAGTTCCCGGGTTGGAGGGCTACACCTTC.

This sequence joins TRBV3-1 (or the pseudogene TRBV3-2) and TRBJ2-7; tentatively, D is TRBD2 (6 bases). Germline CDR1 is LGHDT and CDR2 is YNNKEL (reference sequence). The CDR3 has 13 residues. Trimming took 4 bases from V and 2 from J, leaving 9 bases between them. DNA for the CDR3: TGTGCCAGCAGCCCGGGGGTAACCTACGAGCAGTACTTC. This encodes CASSPGVTYEQYF.

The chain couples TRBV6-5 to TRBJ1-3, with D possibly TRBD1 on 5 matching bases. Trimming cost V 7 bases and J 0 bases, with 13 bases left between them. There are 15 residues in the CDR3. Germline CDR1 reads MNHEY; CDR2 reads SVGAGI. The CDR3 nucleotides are TGTGCCAGCATCCGAGACAGAGGCTCTGGAAACACCATATATTTT. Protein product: CASIRDRGSGNTIYF.